The entry below gives a single T cell receptor beta chain sequence along with its context. What it binds is unknown. This entry comes from a study of cytomegalovirus exposure and HLA in healthy donors. Study-wide findings and caveats: In an earlier analysis, productive rearrangement rates for most beta V segments clustered near 90% or 30%. There were some V segments, including TRBV6-2 and TRBV6-3, excluded as indistinguishable. As a later analysis showed, several of the most significant clusters appeared to be linked to common viral pathogens.

Healthy bone marrow donors formed the donor group. Vbeta (60) and Jbeta (13) primers were used in the PCR. Profiling relied on immunoSEQ multiplex PCR, and the TCRdb table lists in-frame clones only, not all of them. The repertoire includes tens of thousands of clones, approximately 70% of them detected once, and 4.9% sits in the top ten. Unmatched junction bases numbered 6, after V lost 0 bases and J lost 6 bases. The CDR3 runs to 15 residues. Germline V lookup: CDR1 MNHEY, CDR2 SMNVEV (reference sequence). The sequencing sample was made of PBMCs. The chain is built from TRBV27 and TRBJ2-3; TRBD2 agrees at 7 bases. This receptor was taken from a man between 60 and 70 years old in good health and CMV-seropositive. The CDR3 loop is CASSLSAGAYDTQYF. The CDR3 DNA follows: TGTGCCAGCAGTTTATCGGCGGGAGCATACGATACGCAGTATTTT.